The T cell receptor beta chain under discussion was sequenced for a study of cytomegalovirus exposure and HLA in healthy donors. The germline V gene has CDR1 WSHSY and CDR2 SAAADI. With 2 bases removed from V and 0 bases from J, the gap between germline ends came to 10 bases. This CDR3 is built from 15 residues. In the PCR, 60 Vbeta and 13 Jbeta primers were used. Data came from immunoSEQ multiplex PCR; TCRdb stores just in-frame clones and leaves some out. The sample consists of approximately 240,000 clones, around four fifths of them appearing once. This receptor was obtained from a middle-aged woman in good health and CMV-seronegative. Sequencing used PBMCs. The chain has TRBV10-2 and TRBJ1-2, with a weak D call TRBD1 (6 bases). The DNA for the CDR3 is TGCGCCAGCAGTGAGCGGGGGGCCGCTAACTATGGCTACACCTTC. Its protein product is CASSERGAANYGYTF.